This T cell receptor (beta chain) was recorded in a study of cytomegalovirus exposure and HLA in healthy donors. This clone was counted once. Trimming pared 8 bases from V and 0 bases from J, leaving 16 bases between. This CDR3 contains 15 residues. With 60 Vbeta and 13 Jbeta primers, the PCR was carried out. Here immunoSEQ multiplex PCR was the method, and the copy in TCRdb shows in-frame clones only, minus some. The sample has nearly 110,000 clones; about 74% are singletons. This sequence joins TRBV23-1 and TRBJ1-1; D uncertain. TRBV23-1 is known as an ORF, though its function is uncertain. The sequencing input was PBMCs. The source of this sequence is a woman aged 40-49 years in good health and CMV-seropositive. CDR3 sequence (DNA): TGCGCCAGCCACTTTAAGAACAGCTTGAACACTGAAGCTTTCTTT. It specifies CASHFKNSLNTEAFF.